The 30 T cell receptor beta chains in this list originate from one sample, sequenced in a study of T cell repertoires in cytomegalovirus infection. These receptors are not linked to any known antigen. TCRdb reprocessed the reads with MiXCR, giving one entry per CDR3 protein. The profile shows 400,000 to 600,000 distinct CDR3 sequences, under 55% of them singletons. The sample in question was cultured PBMCs, obtained from culture after CMV antigen stimulation. All receptors come from a human donor in good health (CMV status not recorded). Some clones in this sample may be carry-over from other donors' samples.

There are a few counts of this clonotype. The chain recombines TRBV7-2 with TRBJ2-1; 12 bases line up with TRBD2. The CDR3 loop spans 17 amino acids. J lost 4 bases, V lost 5 bases, and 9 bases had no gene match. Germline V gives CDR1 SGHTA, CDR2 FQGNSA. For the CDR3, the DNA is TGTGCCAGCAGCCCGAACCCCGGGACTAGCGGGTACAATGAGCAGTTCTTC. Translating it yields CASSPNPGTSGYNEQFF.

This clonotype was observed a handful of times. The chain couples TRBV7-9 to TRBJ2-1; the D gene is possibly TRBD2 (5 bases). Trimming took off 4 bases at V and 4 bases at J, with 17 bases between the two ends. Germline V gives CDR1 SEHNR, CDR2 FQNEAQ (reference sequence). The CDR3 length is 16 residues. The CDR3 sequence: CASSSSPRARYNEQFF. The CDR3 coding sequence is TGTGCCAGCAGCTCCTCCCCGCGGGCTCGGTACAATGAGCAGTTCTTC.

This clonotype was seen a few times. The chain joins TRBV4-1 to TRBJ1-2, with 7 bases identical to TRBD1. Per the germline V gene, CDR1 is MGHRA and CDR2 is YSYEKL. V was pared by 0 bases and J by 4 bases, with 5 bases of the junction left unmatched. The length of the CDR3 is 15 residues. In nucleotides, the CDR3 is TGCGCCAGCAGCCAAGATCGGGGGGACAGCTATGGCTACACCTTC. Protein: CASSQDRGDSYGYTF.

This clonotype was recorded a few times. This chain joins TRBV28 and TRBJ1-5; D is undetermined. Germline V gene lookup returns CDR1 MDHEN and CDR2 SYDVKM. The CDR3 length is 14 residues. V was clipped by 2 bases and J by 4 bases, with 9 bases between them. For the CDR3, the DNA is TGTGCCAGCAGTTTAATCCGATGGAATCAGCCCCAGCATTTT. Translating it yields CASSLIRWNQPQHF. The whole variable domain, filled in from reference TRBV28 and TRBJ1-5, reads DVKVTQSSRYLVKRTGEKVFLECVQDMDHENMFWYRQDPGLGLRLIYFSYDVKMKEKGDIPEGYSVSREKKERFSLILESASTNQTSMYLCASSLIRWNQPQHFGDGTRLSIL.

The genes are TRBV4-2 and TRBJ2-7; D not resolved. Trimming left V 0 bases short and J 1 base short, with 10 bases between. Germline assignment: CDR1 LGHNA and CDR2 YNFKEQ. The CDR3 is made up of 15 amino acids. This chain's CDR3 is CASSQESMASYEQYF. CDR3 nucleotides: TGTGCCAGCAGCCAAGAAAGTATGGCGTCCTACGAGCAGTACTTC.

V usage is TRBV7-2 and J usage is TRBJ2-5, with D tentatively TRBD2 (5 bases). This CDR3 contains 13 residues. Germline loops: CDR1 SGHTA, CDR2 FQGNSA. Trimming removed 4 bases at V and 7 bases at J, with 13 bases between. As DNA, the CDR3 is TGTGCCAGCAGCTCTGGAGGTTCAGGGACCCAGTACTTC. Protein product: CASSSGGSGTQYF.

This clonotype was recorded many times. The chain has TRBV7-2 and TRBJ1-5; TRBD1 matches 8 bases. Trimming took 4 bases from V and 1 from J; bases not matched to a gene: 12. Germline CDR1 is SGHTA and CDR2 is FQGNSA. CDR3 size: 18 residues. In DNA form, the CDR3 reads TGTGCCAGCAGCTGGACAGGGTGGAGCCGGCGGAGCAATCAGCCCCAGCATTTT. Its translation: CASSWTGWSRRSNQPQHF.

This clonotype has ten or more counts. J is TRBJ1-1 and V is TRBV7-2; TRBD1 matches at 9 bases. Unmatched junction bases numbered 6, after V lost 5 bases and J lost 5 bases. This CDR3 is built from 14 residues. The V gene's germline CDR1 is SGHTA and CDR2 FQGNSA. CDR3 in amino acids: CASSTRTGETEAFF. The CDR3 nucleotides are TGTGCCAGCAGCACGAGGACAGGGGAGACTGAAGCTTTCTTT.

This clonotype was recorded a few times. The chain couples TRBV6-1 to TRBJ2-7; TRBD2 might be the D (5 bases). The ends were cut back, 8 bases at V and 5 bases at J, with 10 bases in the middle. Germline CDR1 and CDR2: MNHNS and SASEGT. The CDR3 sequence is 11 residues long. CDR3 loop: CASRGWDEQYF. Written as DNA, the CDR3 is TGTGCCAGCCGGGGATGGGACGAGCAGTACTTC.

The chain carries TRBV27 and TRBJ2-2, with D tentatively TRBD1 or TRBD2 (5 bases each). The CDR3 contains 19 residues. Germline V CDR1 and CDR2: MNHEY, SMNVEV (reference sequence). V dropped 8 bases and J dropped 1 base, with 26 bases sitting between them. The CDR3: CASRGPNSIPEENTGELFF. CDR3 coding DNA: TGTGCCAGCCGGGGACCCAACTCTATACCCGAAGAGAACACCGGGGAGCTGTTTTTT.

The CDR3 loop reads CASSSPGRLGEQYF. CDR3 sequence (DNA): TGTGCCAGCAGTTCCCCAGGAAGGTTGGGGGAGCAGTACTTC. The gene calls are TRBV28 and TRBJ2-7; D not certain. The V gene lost 4 bases and the J gene lost 7 bases, with 17 bases spanning the gap. The CDR3 runs 14 residues. The germline V gene encodes CDR1 MDHEN and CDR2 SYDVKM.

The chain combines TRBV20-1 with TRBJ2-1, with 16 positions matching TRBD2. With V trimmed by 6 bases and J by 2 bases, 10 bases remained unmatched. Germline-derived CDR1 and CDR2 are DFQATT and SNEGSKA (reference sequence). CDR3 length: 18 residues. CDR3 protein: CSAVLFGTSGRAYNEQFF. The CDR3 DNA is TGCAGTGCCGTTCTTTTTGGGACTAGCGGGAGGGCCTACAATGAGCAGTTCTTC.

This clonotype occurred a few times. The chain employs TRBV12-3 or TRBV12-4 and TRBJ2-7, with 11 bases lining up with TRBD2. The CDR3 has 15 amino acids. Losses at the gene ends were 5 bases for V and 3 bases for J; bases not matched to a gene: 6. The CDR3 nucleotides read TGTGCCAGCAGTGGTCTAGCGGGGGGTCGCTACGAGCAGTACTTC. Protein: CASSGLAGGRYEQYF.

The chain has TRBV7-8 and TRBJ1-1; 7 nucleotides agree with TRBD1. Germline V gene sequence: CDR1 SGHVS, CDR2 FQNEAQ. Trimming took 5 bases from V and 1 from J; bases not matched to a gene: 10. The CDR3 totals 16 residues. CDR3 in amino acids: CASSPRGRGPNTEAFF. The DNA of the CDR3 is TGTGCCAGCAGCCCCCGGGGGAGGGGGCCGAACACTGAAGCTTTCTTT.

V is TRBV19 and J is TRBJ2-3, with 12 bases identical to TRBD2. The CDR3 contains 14 residues. Per germline, CDR1 LNHDA and CDR2 SQIVND (reference sequence). J was trimmed by 5 bases and V by 7 bases; bases with no gene match: 4. This chain's CDR3 is CASMRLAGEDTQYF. Here the CDR3 DNA reads TGTGCCAGTATGCGACTAGCGGGAGAAGATACGCAGTATTTT.

This clonotype was seen a handful of times. The V and J genes are TRBV7-9 and TRBJ2-3; the D call may be TRBD1 or TRBD2 (5 bases each). Between the trimmed V and J ends, which lost 5 bases and 4 bases, there was a span of 16 bases. The CDR3 spans 15 residues. Germline CDR1 reads SEHNR; CDR2 reads FQNEAQ (reference sequence). The CDR3 region has the DNA TGTGCCAGCAGCCCCCGGGGCAGGGCGGCAGATACGCAGTATTTT. Its protein product is CASSPRGRAADTQYF.

The gene calls are TRBV5-4 and TRBJ2-2; a possible D gene is TRBD1 (6 bases). The V and J ends lost 5 bases and 7 bases respectively, with 18 bases between them. CDR3 size: 15 residues. Germline lookup yields CDR1 SGHNT and CDR2 YYREEE (reference sequence). CDR3 DNA: TGTGCCAGCAGAGGGGACACGCGCTCGGGCGGGGAGCTGTTTTTT. Its protein product is CASRGDTRSGGELFF.

The chain links TRBV11-2 to TRBJ2-1; unclear D gene. Germline V gene sequence: CDR1 SGHAT, CDR2 FQNNGV. The CDR3 has 15 amino acids. Between the trimmed V and J ends, which lost 8 bases and 0 bases, there was a span of 14 bases. This CDR3 is CASLLGYSSYNEQFF. CDR3 in DNA: TGTGCCAGCCTCCTGGGCTACAGCTCCTACAATGAGCAGTTCTTC.

This clonotype occurred a few times. The junction differs from germline at one of its ends, possibly a read error. V is TRBV12-3 or TRBV12-4 and J is TRBJ1-2; TRBD1 aligns across 10 bases. There are 17 residues in the CDR3. In DNA, the CDR3 is TGTGCCAGCAGTTTCGGGAGACCGGGACAGGGGCCGGCCTTACCCATCTTC. Translating gives CASSFGRPGQGPALPIF.

This clonotype was seen a few times. This chain uses TRBV2 with TRBJ2-7, with 7 bases aligning to TRBD1. Germline V gene data show CDR1 as SNHLY and CDR2 as FYNNEI. Trimming took 5 bases from V and 3 from J; bases not matched to a gene: 7. CDR3 length: 14 amino acids. The chain's CDR3 is CASSRTGDDYEQYF. CDR3 DNA: TGTGCCAGCAGTCGGACAGGAGACGACTACGAGCAGTACTTC.

This rearrangement joins TRBV6-5 to TRBJ1-1, with a tentative D call TRBD1 (5 bases). V was clipped by 5 bases and J by 11 bases, with 12 bases between them. Germline lookup yields CDR1 MNHEY and CDR2 SVGAGI. The CDR3 consists of 11 residues. CDR3 nucleotides: TGTGCCAGCAGTCGGGGCCCCGAGGCTTTCTTT. It encodes CASSRGPEAFF.

V gene TRBV2 combines with J gene TRBJ2-7; TRBD1 matches at 7 bases. The CDR3 is 16 residues long. The germline V gene has CDR1 SNHLY and CDR2 FYNNEI. V shed 2 bases and J 3 bases; nucleotides not matched to a gene: 10. CDR3 loop: CASSEIGTEEHYEQYF. CDR3 in DNA: TGTGCCAGCAGTGAAATCGGGACAGAGGAACACTACGAGCAGTACTTC.

This clonotype has just one count. The J gene is TRBJ2-3, the V gene TRBV7-8; the D is unclear. V was trimmed by 0 bases and J by 4 bases, leaving 14 bases between them. Per germline, CDR1 SGHVS and CDR2 FQNEAQ. The CDR3 sequence is 16 residues long. CDR3 in DNA: TGTGCCAGCAGCTTAGCCCGTGCCTTTGGGGCAGATACGCAGTATTTT. It specifies CASSLARAFGADTQYF.

This clonotype appeared many times. The V gene is TRBV7-6, the J gene TRBJ1-2; no clear D gene. The germline V and J ends were trimmed by 4 bases and 8 bases, with 14 bases remaining between them. There are 13 residues in the CDR3. Germline CDR1 and CDR2: SGHVS and FNYEAQ. CDR3 sequence (DNA): TGTGCCAGCAGCTCGATATCGACGGGGGGCTACACCTTC. Protein: CASSSISTGGYTF.

J is TRBJ1-5 and V is TRBV15, with TRBD1 matching over 8 bases. This CDR3 contains 14 residues. In germline, CDR1 is LNHNV, CDR2 YYDKDF (reference sequence). V trimming: 3 bases; J trimming: 8 bases; junction bases outside the gene matches: 6. The CDR3 coding sequence is TGTGCCACCAGCAGGAACAGGGGGATGGAGCCCCAGCATTTT. The encoded protein is CATSRNRGMEPQHF.

This chain links TRBV25-1 with TRBJ1-1; D not resolved. V lost 3 bases and J lost 1, with 6 bases in between. Germline loops: CDR1 MGHDK, CDR2 SYGVNS. The CDR3 covers 13 residues. CDR3 DNA sequence: TGTGCCAGCAGTGATTACGAGAACACTGAAGCTTTCTTT. Encoded protein: CASSDYENTEAFF.

This clonotype was detected only a few times. The chain joins TRBV15 to TRBJ2-7, with 7 bases lining up with TRBD1. The CDR3 length is 17 residues. The V and J ends lost 1 base and 2 bases, in that order; junction bases with no gene match: 11. Looked up from germline, CDR1 is LNHNV and CDR2 is YYDKDF (reference sequence). The CDR3 sequence: CATSRAPPRDSPYEQYF. The CDR3 region has the DNA TGTGCCACCAGCAGAGCCCCTCCCCGGGACAGCCCCTACGAGCAGTACTTC.

This clonotype was picked up a small number of times. J is TRBJ2-1 and V is TRBV6-2 or TRBV6-3, with TRBD2 matching 11 bases. The CDR3 contains 22 residues. V was clipped by 0 bases and J by 0 bases; unmatched bases: 16. CDR1 is MNHEY and CDR2 is SVGEGT in the germline V gene. CDR3 sequence reads: CASSYSGAAPSGGPSSYNEQFF. The CDR3 bases are TGTGCCAGCAGTTACTCGGGCGCAGCACCTAGCGGGGGGCCCAGCTCCTACAATGAGCAGTTCTTC.

J is TRBJ1-2 and V is TRBV7-9; possible D gene TRBD1, 6 bases. The germline V and J ends were trimmed by 5 bases and 4 bases, with 11 bases remaining between them. This CDR3 region has 13 residues. Per the germline V gene, CDR1 is SEHNR and CDR2 is FQNEAQ (reference sequence). The CDR3 protein is CASSQGQLYGYTF. CDR3 nucleotides: TGTGCCAGCAGCCAAGGACAGCTCTATGGCTACACCTTC. The full variable domain, in which reference TRBV7-9 and TRBJ1-2 provide the parts outside the CDR3, is DTGVSQNPRHKITKRGQNVTFRCDPISEHNRLYWYRQTLGQGPEFLTYFQNEAQLEKSRLLSDRFSAERPKGSFSTLEIQRTEQGDSAMYLCASSQGQLYGYTFGSGTRLTVV.

In the case of this clonotype: One end of the junction varies from germline; a read error may be responsible. CDR3 DNA: TGTGCCAGCAGCCAAGATCCCCGGGCAGGGGACTATGGCTACACCTTC. It yields the protein CASSQDPRAGDYGYTF. This rearrangement joins TRBV4-1 to TRBJ1-2; possibly TRBD1 for D (6 bases). The CDR3 length is 16 residues. Germline CDR1 is MGHRA and CDR2 is YSYEKL.